This T cell receptor (beta chain) was observed in a study of T-cell memory formation after mild COVID-19. One entry per CDR3 protein, called by TCRdb with MiXCR from the 5' RACE reads. The sample has hundreds of thousands of distinct CDR3 sequences, roughly 24% seen once; the top ten hold 8.8%. Comment on this clonotype: The antigen is unknown.

Study-wide results and limits: CD4+ contracting clones lay mainly in CM and EM, CD8+ ones in EMRA.

The CDR3 runs 15 residues. V was pared by 5 bases and J by 5 bases, with 7 bases of the junction left unmatched. This receptor was taken from an adult woman who had mild COVID-19 (a few samples of this study predate the infection). Cell type and time point are not known. The sequenced sample consisted of PBMCs or a T cell subset sorted from them (not recorded which). The chain joins TRBV12-3 or TRBV12-4 to TRBJ2-2, with 8 bases fitting TRBD1. The chain's CDR3 is CASSRTGRVTGELFF. In DNA, the CDR3 is TGTGCCAGCAGTCGGACAGGGCGGGTAACCGGGGAGCTGTTTTTT.